Sequencing of this T cell receptor beta chain was carried out in a study of T cells in Graves' hyperthyroidism and ophthalmopathy. TCR beta CDR3 regions were amplified from RNA transcripts. HTBI primers were employed in a first-round RT-PCR of the TCR CDR3. TCRdb reanalysed the multiplex PCR reads using MiXCR and keeps one entry per CDR3 protein. The repertoire includes 250,000 to 300,000 distinct CDR3 sequences, roughly a fifth of them detected once, and 35% to 45% sits in the top ten. The table lists this clonotype with many counts. The CDR3 extends over 14 amino acids. V was cut by 9 bases and J by 0 bases, with 15 bases left in between. Looked up from germline, CDR1 is MDHEN and CDR2 is SYDVKM.

The receptor was isolated from a man between 50 and 59 years old with Graves' ophthalmopathy. The chain is built from TRBV28 and TRBJ2-7; D gene uncertain. The sequenced sample was blood. CDR3 DNA sequence: TGTGCCAGTAAGCGCCTGGGTGGCTCCTACGAGCAGTACTTC. Residues: CASKRLGGSYEQYF.